The 25 T cell receptor beta chains below were found in one sample sequenced in a study of T cell responses to AZD1222 COVID-19 vaccine. Data came from immunoSEQ multiplex PCR; TCRdb stores just in-frame clones and leaves some out. Seen here are 75,000 to 100,000 clones, around 88% observed once, and the top ten hold 7.5%. Sequencing was performed on peripheral blood, taken on day 0 of AZD1222 vaccination. The receptors stem from an adult in good health.

The gene calls are TRBV12-3 or TRBV12-4 and TRBJ2-7; D is unresolved. The CDR3 has 12 residues. The V end lost 3 bases, the J end lost 1 base, and 4 bases lay between the germline ends. The CDR3 region has the DNA TGTGCCAGCAGTTTCCGATCCTACGAGCAGTACTTC. This gives the protein CASSFRSYEQYF.

The chain couples TRBV15 to TRBJ1-4, with D possibly TRBD1 on 6 matching bases. Germline-derived CDR1 and CDR2 are LNHNV and YYDKDF (reference sequence). Trimming stripped 1 base from V and 8 bases from J, with 14 bases between. This CDR3 contains 15 residues. The CDR3 reads CATSRGAGAEEKLFF. DNA for the CDR3: TGTGCCACCAGCAGAGGGGCAGGGGCTGAGGAAAAACTGTTTTTT.

The sample holds one count of this clone. V usage is TRBV6-5 and J usage is TRBJ1-5; D is uncertain. From germline, CDR1 is MNHEY and CDR2 SVGAGI. The ends were cut back, 6 bases at V and 1 base at J, with 13 bases in the middle. This CDR3 region has 15 residues. CDR3 sequence reads: CASSGQKQSNQPQHF. The DNA for the CDR3 is TGTGCCAGCAGCGGGCAGAAACAAAGCAATCAGCCCCAGCATTTT.

This sequence joins TRBV18 and TRBJ2-2; 7 bases line up with TRBD2. Germline V gene data show CDR1 as KGHSH and CDR2 as LQKENI. With V trimmed by 2 bases and J by 13 bases, 13 bases remained unmatched. This CDR3 comprises 15 residues. Here the CDR3 DNA reads TGTGCCAGCTCACCAGGAGCGGGAAGACCAGAAGGGCTGTTTTTT. Its translation: CASSPGAGRPEGLFF.

The genes are TRBV28 and TRBJ1-1; tentative D call: TRBD1 (5 bases). Deletions cut 7 bases from V and 4 bases from J, with 16 bases between. Germline-derived CDR1 and CDR2 are MDHEN and SYDVKM. The CDR3 contains 14 residues. The DNA for the CDR3 is TGTGCCAGCACCCTGGCAGGGATGAGCACTGAAGCTTTCTTT. It yields the protein CASTLAGMSTEAFF.

This chain connects TRBV5-5 to TRBJ2-5, with 10 nucleotides matching TRBD1. The V and J ends lost 4 bases and 5 bases, in that order; junction bases with no gene match: 8. The germline V gene has CDR1 SGHKS and CDR2 YYEKEE (reference sequence). This CDR3 spans 15 amino acids. For the CDR3, the DNA is TGTGCCAGCAGCCTCAGACAGGGGGCTCGGGAGACCCAGTACTTC. Its translation is CASSLRQGARETQYF.

The V and J genes are TRBV9 and TRBJ2-7; no definite D call. The CDR3 totals 13 residues. V was shortened by 1 base and J by 3 bases, with 8 bases between the two germline ends. The germline gives CDR1 SGDLS, CDR2 YYNGEE. The CDR3 loop reads CASSVHLDYEQYF. The CDR3 DNA follows: TGTGCCAGCAGCGTACACCTTGACTACGAGCAGTACTTC.

CDR3: CASLDTAGGNTIYF. CDR3 bases: TGTGCCAGCTTGGACACGGCTGGTGGAAACACCATATATTTT. This chain uses TRBV6-6 with TRBJ1-3, with D possibly matching TRBD1 (5 bases). The CDR3 is 14 amino acids. The ends were cut back, 8 bases at V and 3 bases at J, with 14 bases in the middle. Germline CDR1 MNHNY, CDR2 SVGAGI (reference sequence).

The chain's CDR3 is CASSPRQPGEKLFF. Written as DNA, the CDR3 is TGTGCCAGCAGCCCCCGGCAGCCCGGAGAAAAACTGTTTTTT. V is TRBV7-2 and J is TRBJ1-4; D gene unclear. The ends were cut back, 5 bases at V and 8 bases at J, with 15 bases in the middle. There are 14 residues in the CDR3. Germline lookup yields CDR1 SGHTA and CDR2 FQGNSA.

The rearrangement joins TRBV5-6 to TRBJ1-1, with D perhaps TRBD1 (5 bases). Germline V gene sequence: CDR1 SGHDT, CDR2 YYEEEE. Trimming removed 4 bases from V and 7 bases from J, with 11 bases in between. This CDR3 spans 12 amino acids. As DNA, the CDR3 is TGTGCCAGCAGCATCGGGACGGTTGAAGCTTTCTTT. Translation gives CASSIGTVEAFF.

This clone was recorded a few times. CDR3 protein: CASSPRGGVGGYNEQFF. CDR3 DNA sequence: TGTGCCAGCAGCCCCAGGGGTGGGGTAGGGGGCTACAATGAGCAGTTCTTC. The V gene is TRBV9, the J gene TRBJ2-1, with D possibly being TRBD1 (6 bases). The ends were cut back, 4 bases at V and 3 bases at J, with 20 bases in the middle. The CDR3 consists of 17 residues. CDR1 and CDR2 from the germline V gene are SGDLS and YYNGEE. The complete variable domain, with remaining parts taken from reference TRBV9 and TRBJ2-1, reads DSGVTQTPKHLITATGQRVTLRCSPRSGDLSVYWYQQSLDQGLQFLIQYYNGEERAKGNILERFSAQQFPDLHSELNLSSLELGDSALYFCASSPRGGVGGYNEQFFGPGTRLTVL.

The chain carries TRBV7-9 and TRBJ2-7, with 8 nucleotides matching TRBD1. CDR1 and CDR2 from the germline V gene are SEHNR and FQNEAQ (reference sequence). This CDR3 comprises 12 residues. The V and J ends lost 5 bases and 5 bases, in that order; junction bases with no gene match: 2. The chain's CDR3 is CASSETGDEQYF. CDR3 coding DNA: TGTGCCAGCAGCGAGACAGGGGACGAGCAGTACTTC.

This clone came up a few times. The chain couples TRBV10-3 to TRBJ2-2, with 12 bases matching TRBD2. CDR1 and CDR2 from the germline V gene are ENHRY and SYGVKD. CDR3 length: 16 residues. V lost 3 bases to trimming and J lost 5 bases; unmatched junction nucleotides: 4. The CDR3 loop reads CAISDRTSGGTGELFF. The CDR3 nucleotides are TGTGCCATCAGTGATCGCACTAGCGGGGGGACCGGGGAGCTGTTTTTT.

The genes are TRBV19 and TRBJ1-5; 7 positions match TRBD1. The CDR3 has 16 residues. The germline gives CDR1 LNHDA, CDR2 SQIVND (reference sequence). Unmatched junction bases numbered 6, after V lost 2 bases and J lost 2 bases. The chain's CDR3 is CASSIQGDVGNQPQHF. DNA for the CDR3: TGTGCCAGTAGTATACAGGGGGACGTAGGCAATCAGCCCCAGCATTTT.

This chain joins TRBV28 and TRBJ2-1; maybe TRBD2 (5 bases). The length of the CDR3 is 13 residues. Per the germline V gene, CDR1 is MDHEN and CDR2 is SYDVKM. With 2 bases removed from V and 5 bases from J, the gap between germline ends came to 7 bases. CDR3 residues: CASSLSGHNEQFF. The CDR3 DNA is TGTGCCAGCAGTTTAAGCGGTCACAATGAGCAGTTCTTC. The whole variable domain, remainder taken from reference TRBV28 and TRBJ2-1, is DVKVTQSSRYLVKRTGEKVFLECVQDMDHENMFWYRQDPGLGLRLIYFSYDVKMKEKGDIPEGYSVSREKKERFSLILESASTNQTSMYLCASSLSGHNEQFFGPGTRLTVL.

The gene calls are TRBV2 and TRBJ2-3; 7 bases map to TRBD1. The CDR3 consists of 13 residues. Germline V CDR1 and CDR2: SNHLY, FYNNEI. Losses at the gene ends were 6 bases for V and 4 bases for J; bases not matched to a gene: 4. The CDR3, as DNA: TGTGCCAGCAGGGAGACAGGGCCAGATACGCAGTATTTT. Translating gives CASRETGPDTQYF. Combining the CDR3 with reference TRBV2 and TRBJ2-3 gives the whole variable domain EPEVTQTPSHQVTQMGQEVILRCVPISNHLYFYWYRQILGQKVEFLVSFYNNEISEKSEIFDDQFSVERPDGSNFTLKIRSTKLEDSAMYFCASRETGPDTQYFGPGTRLTVL.

The chain uses TRBV30 and TRBJ2-3, with 8 bases matching TRBD1. The germline gives CDR1 GTSNPN, CDR2 SVGIG (reference sequence). V dropped 4 bases and J dropped 0; count of bases not matched to a gene: 0. The CDR3 spans 13 residues. The CDR3 spells CAWTGGSTDTQYF. The CDR3 DNA follows: TGTGCCTGGACAGGGGGCAGCACAGATACGCAGTATTTT.

This rearrangement joins TRBV2 to TRBJ1-4; tentatively, D is TRBD1 (6 bases). The germline V gene has CDR1 SNHLY and CDR2 FYNNEI. The CDR3 length is 14 residues. Deletions cut 2 bases from V and 4 bases from J, with 8 bases between. The CDR3 nucleotides are TGTGCCAGCAGTGAAAACAGGGATAATGAAAAACTGTTTTTT. It yields the protein CASSENRDNEKLFF. Drawing the rest from reference TRBV2 and TRBJ1-4, the complete variable domain is EPEVTQTPSHQVTQMGQEVILRCVPISNHLYFYWYRQILGQKVEFLVSFYNNEISEKSEIFDDQFSVERPDGSNFTLKIRSTKLEDSAMYFCASSENRDNEKLFFGSGTQLSVL.

This rearrangement joins TRBV28 to TRBJ2-2, with TRBD2 matching 7 bases. The CDR3 has 16 residues. V gave up 7 bases and J gave up 0 bases; unmatched junction bases: 8. The germline V gene encodes CDR1 MDHEN and CDR2 SYDVKM. The CDR3 protein is CASTLGRAPNTGELFF. The CDR3 bases are TGTGCCAGCACCCTGGGGAGGGCCCCGAACACCGGGGAGCTGTTTTTT.

The gene calls are TRBV19 and TRBJ1-5, with D possibly being TRBD1 (6 bases). This CDR3 has 18 residues. CDR1 is LNHDA, CDR2 SQIVND, per germline (reference sequence). Trimming stripped 2 bases from V and 0 bases from J, with 17 bases between. CDR3 nucleotide sequence: TGTGCCAGTAGTATATGGGCAGGGGAAATACATAGCAATCAGCCCCAGCATTTT. Amino acids: CASSIWAGEIHSNQPQHF.

V is TRBV5-4 and J is TRBJ2-5, with a tentative D call TRBD2 (6 bases). The CDR3 length is 15 residues. Germline V lookup: CDR1 SGHNT, CDR2 YYREEE (reference sequence). The V and J ends lost 4 bases and 2 bases respectively, with 15 bases between them. The CDR3 nucleotides read TGTGCCAGCAGCGGTAGCGGAAACTTGCAAGAGACCCAGTACTTC. Protein sequence: CASSGSGNLQETQYF.

The CDR3 region has the DNA TGTGCCACCAGCAGAGATGGCGGGAGAAGGAATGAGCAGTTCTTC. Amino acid sequence: CATSRDGGRRNEQFF. The V and J genes are TRBV15 and TRBJ2-1, with 7 bases lining up with TRBD2. The CDR3 runs 15 residues. The trim removed 0 bases at V and 7 bases at J, leaving 6 bases unmatched. Per germline, CDR1 LNHNV and CDR2 YYDKDF (reference sequence).

This clone showed up many times. The genes are TRBV5-3 and TRBJ1-5; 8 bases map to TRBD1. TRBV5-3 falls under the ORF class, with uncertain function. After removal of 4 bases from V and 2 bases from J, the junction contained 20 bases not matched to a gene. There are 20 residues in the CDR3. CDR3 protein: CARSGTSPGQDRGGNQPQHF. The CDR3 nucleotides read TGTGCCAGAAGCGGAACGTCTCCGGGACAGGACCGGGGTGGCAATCAGCCCCAGCATTTT.

This CDR3 reads CASKTQGATEAFF. CDR3 DNA sequence: TGTGCCAGTAAAACTCAGGGGGCCACTGAAGCTTTCTTT. The gene calls are TRBV19 and TRBJ1-1, with TRBD1 matching 8 bases. The V gene's germline CDR1 is LNHDA and CDR2 SQIVND (reference sequence). V lost 7 bases, J lost 4 bases, and 5 bases stayed unmatched. CDR3 length: 13 residues.

The gene calls are TRBV7-8 and TRBJ2-1, with 8 bases aligning to TRBD2. The CDR3 extends over 15 amino acids. Unmatched junction bases numbered 14, after V lost 8 bases and J lost 8 bases. Germline-derived CDR1 and CDR2 are SGHVS and FQNEAQ. As DNA, the CDR3 is TGTGCCAGCTCTAATACGGGACTAGTCGGCGATGAGCAGTTCTTC. It is translated as CASSNTGLVGDEQFF. The full variable domain, rest sourced from reference TRBV7-8 and TRBJ2-1, is GAGVSQSPRYKVAKRGQDVALRCDPISGHVSLFWYQQALGQGPEFLTYFQNEAQLDKSGLPSDRFFAERPEGSVSTLKIQRTQQEDSAVYLCASSNTGLVGDEQFFGPGTRLTVL.